This T cell receptor (beta chain) was profiled in a study of shared clonotypes between healthy human individuals. This CDR3 spans 16 amino acids. The junction had 8 bases not matched to a gene; V was cut back by 0 bases and J by 4 bases. Germline CDR1 is SGHDT and CDR2 is YYEEEE. Sequencing was performed with immunoSEQ multiplex PCR; in TCRdb, only in-frame clones are kept and a portion is missing. The sample holds about 2.5 million clones, about 90% seen once. The receptor was derived from a man between 18 and 29 years old in good health. Some clones in this sample may be carry-over from other donors' samples. The sample comprised naive CD4+ T cells from PBMCs. Subset indicated: CD45RA+ positively selected. The J gene is TRBJ1-2, the V gene TRBV5-6; 8 positions match TRBD1. CDR3 DNA: TGTGCCAGCAGCTTGGACCCAGGGGGCGCAGGCTATGGCTACACCTTC. This codes for CASSLDPGGAGYGYTF.